In its sample, the clone carrying this T cell receptor beta chain was seen a few times. The CDR3 has 14 residues. Trimming left V 7 bases short and J 2 bases short, with 15 bases between. Germline loops: CDR1 ENHRY, CDR2 SYGVKD. This sample is drawn from a study of cytomegalovirus exposure and HLA in healthy donors. The PCR used 60 Vbeta and 13 Jbeta primers. Data came from immunoSEQ multiplex PCR; TCRdb stores just in-frame clones and leaves some out. This table has tens of thousands of clones, around three quarters appearing once. This sequence originates from a man aged 40-55 years in good health and CMV-seronegative. The chain couples TRBV10-3 to TRBJ2-7, with D perhaps TRBD1 (6 bases). Sequencing was performed on PBMCs. The CDR3 DNA is TGTGCCATCATCGCACAGGGTTTTCCCTACGAGCAGTACTTC. It yields the protein CAIIAQGFPYEQYF.